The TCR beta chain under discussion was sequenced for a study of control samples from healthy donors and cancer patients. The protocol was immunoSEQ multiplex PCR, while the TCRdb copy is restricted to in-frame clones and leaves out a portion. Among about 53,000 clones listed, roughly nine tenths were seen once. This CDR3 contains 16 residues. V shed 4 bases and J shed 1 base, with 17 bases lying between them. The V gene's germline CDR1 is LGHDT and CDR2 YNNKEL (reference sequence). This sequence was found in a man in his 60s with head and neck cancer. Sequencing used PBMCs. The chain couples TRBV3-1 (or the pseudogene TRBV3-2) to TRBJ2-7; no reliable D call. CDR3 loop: CASSPVPVEDSYEQYF. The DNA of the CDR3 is TGTGCCAGCAGCCCGGTTCCCGTAGAGGATTCCTACGAGCAGTACTTC.